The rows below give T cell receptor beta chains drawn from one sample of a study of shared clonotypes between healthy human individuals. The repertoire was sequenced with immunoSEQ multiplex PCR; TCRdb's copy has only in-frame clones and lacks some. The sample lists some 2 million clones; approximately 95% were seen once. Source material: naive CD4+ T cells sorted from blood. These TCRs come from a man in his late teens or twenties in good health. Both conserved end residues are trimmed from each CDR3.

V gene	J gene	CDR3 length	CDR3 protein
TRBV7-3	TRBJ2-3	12	ASSVNGVSNTQY
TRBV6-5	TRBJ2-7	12	ASSPGTASYEQY
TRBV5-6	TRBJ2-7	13	ASSLDGTGLDEQY
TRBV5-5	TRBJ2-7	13	ASSFDDRARYEQY
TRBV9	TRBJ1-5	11	ASSVNPNQPQH
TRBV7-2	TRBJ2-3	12	ASSTFTSTDTQY
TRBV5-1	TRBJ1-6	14	ASSLAAGSYNSPLH
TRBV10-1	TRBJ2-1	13	ASSEAGVGQGEQF
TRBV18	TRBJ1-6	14	ASSPMGRESGSPLH
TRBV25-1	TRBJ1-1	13	ASSGLTGLRTEAF
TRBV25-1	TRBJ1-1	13	ARGGDRVRNTEAF
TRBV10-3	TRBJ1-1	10	AISGPSLGAF
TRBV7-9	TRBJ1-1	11	ASSLPTEDEAF
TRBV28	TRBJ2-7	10	ASRPTGRVSY
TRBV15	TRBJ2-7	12	ATSGEGVSYEQY
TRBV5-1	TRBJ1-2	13	ASRVMGGADYGYT
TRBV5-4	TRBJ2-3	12	ASSPQGRSDTQY
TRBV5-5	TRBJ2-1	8	ATKIAGQF
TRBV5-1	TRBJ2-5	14	ASSWAGAAQGETQY
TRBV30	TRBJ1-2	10	ACPRREAGYT
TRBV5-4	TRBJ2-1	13	ASSLEWQGGNEQF
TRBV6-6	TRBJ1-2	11	ASSLRTGYGYT
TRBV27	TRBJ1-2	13	ASSYSGGSNYGYT
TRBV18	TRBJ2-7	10	ASSGQSYEQY
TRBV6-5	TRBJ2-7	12	ASRDTGRAYEQY
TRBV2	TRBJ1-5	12	ASSAGISNQPQH